The T cell receptor (beta chain) under discussion was sequenced for a study of blood T cell repertoires in COVID-19. CDR3 length: 13 residues. V shed 6 bases and J shed 8 bases, with 17 bases lying between them. Germline loops: CDR1 MNHEY, CDR2 SVGAGI. Profiled with immunoSEQ multiplex PCR; TCRdb holds only in-frame clones, not every one. The data contain around 300,000 clones, 85% to 90% of them singletons. Material for sequencing was PBMCs or T cells enriched from blood (not recorded which). This chain uses TRBV6-5 with TRBJ2-7, with a possible D match to TRBD2 (6 bases). The TCR comes from a young woman who had recovered from COVID-19. The CDR3 DNA reads as TGTGCCAGCAGGGTCCAGGCGGGATATAAGCAGTACTTC. Amino acid sequence: CASRVQAGYKQYF.